The clone carrying this T cell receptor (beta chain) was detected ten times or more. The investigators amplified TCR beta CDR3 regions from RNA transcripts. Carried out on the TCR CDR3, a first-round RT-PCR used the HTBI primer set. TCRdb passed the multiplex PCR reads through MiXCR, listing each CDR3 protein once. The sample lists 550,000 to 600,000 distinct CDR3 sequences, approximately 16% seen once, with 15% to 20% in the top ten. Trimming took 11 bases from V and 5 from J, leaving 16 bases between them. Germline-derived CDR1 and CDR2 are MDHEN and SYDVKM. The CDR3 consists of 13 residues. Newly diagnosed patients aged 18 to 65 had hyperthyroidism of under 2 months' duration. This record comes from a study of T cells in Graves' hyperthyroidism and ophthalmopathy. Study summary: Peripheral blood was collected at initial diagnosis, before any treatment.

Sequenced sample: blood. This clonotype was obtained from a woman aged 18-35 years with Graves' hyperthyroidism. The chain uses TRBV28 and TRBJ2-4; a possible D gene is TRBD2 (5 bases). DNA for the CDR3: TGTGCCGGACGTACCCCGAGGGAAAACATTCAGTACTTC. Amino acids: CAGRTPRENIQYF. The whole variable domain, filled in from reference TRBV28 and TRBJ2-4, reads DVKVTQSSRYLVKRTGEKVFLECVQDMDHENMFWYRQDPGLGLRLIYFSYDVKMKEKGDIPEGYSVSREKKERFSLILESASTNQTSMYLCAGRTPRENIQYFGAGTRLSVL.